The clone carrying this TCR beta chain is called medium-sized based on its frequency. What it recognizes is unknown. These data come from a study of CXCR3-negative and CXCR3-positive naive CD8 T cells. Carrying UMI labels, the TRB cDNA libraries were prepared through 5' RACE. TCRdb re-called the 5' RACE reads and shows each CDR3 protein once, DNA omitted. In all, the sample yields roughly 6,800 distinct CDR3 sequences. General observations from the study: More hydrophobic TRB CDR3s occurred in CXCR3-positive than in CXCR3-negative naive cells.

Germline loops: CDR1 ENHRY, CDR2 SYGVKD. This CDR3 has 13 amino acids. Triplicate sorts of 300,000 cells per CD8+ subset. This sequence was found in a human donor in good health. Some clones in this sample may be carry-over from other donors' samples. This chain links TRBV10-3 with TRBJ2-5; without DNA, the TCRdb call of TRBD1 cannot be checked. Sequencing input: naive CXCR3+ CD8+ T cells from blood. The subset is: CD45RO-CCR7+CD27+CD95- naive CD8+ T cells expressing CXCR3 (TNR3+). CDR3 residues: CAIRGRDKETQYF.